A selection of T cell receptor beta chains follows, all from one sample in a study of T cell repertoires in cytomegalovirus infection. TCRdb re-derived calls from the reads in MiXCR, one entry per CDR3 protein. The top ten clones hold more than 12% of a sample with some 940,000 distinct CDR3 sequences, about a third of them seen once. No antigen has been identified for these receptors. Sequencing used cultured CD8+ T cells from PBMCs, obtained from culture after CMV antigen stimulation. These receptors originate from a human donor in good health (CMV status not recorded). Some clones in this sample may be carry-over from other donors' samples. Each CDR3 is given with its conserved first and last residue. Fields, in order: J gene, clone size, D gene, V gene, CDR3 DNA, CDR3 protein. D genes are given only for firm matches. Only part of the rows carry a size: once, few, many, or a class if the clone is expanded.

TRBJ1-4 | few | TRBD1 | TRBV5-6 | TGTGCCAGCAGCTTGTGGGACAGGGCAACTAATGAAAAACTGTTTTTT | CASSLWDRATNEKLFF
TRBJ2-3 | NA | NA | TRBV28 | TGTGCCACCGTTAGTCAGGGCTTGTTCACAGATACGCAGTATTTT | CATVSQGLFTDTQYF
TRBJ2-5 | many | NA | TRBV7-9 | TGTGCCAGCAGCAATACGGGACACCAAGAGACCCAGTACTTC | CASSNTGHQETQYF
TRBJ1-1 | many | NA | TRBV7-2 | TGTGCCAGCAGCTGGGGGACACCGAACACTGAAGCTTTCTTT | CASSWGTPNTEAFF
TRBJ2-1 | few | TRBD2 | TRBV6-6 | TGTGCCAGCAGTTACACCATCTATTCCGGGACTAGCGGGCGGGGCGATGAGCAGTTCTTC | CASSYTIYSGTSGRGDEQFF
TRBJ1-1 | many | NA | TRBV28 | TGTGCCAGCAGTTTAAGGGGGATGAACACTGAAGCTTTCTTT | CASSLRGMNTEAFF
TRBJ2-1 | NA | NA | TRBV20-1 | TGCAGTGCTAGAAACCCCTCGGAGGGGCCTGAGCAGTTCTTC | CSARNPSEGPEQFF
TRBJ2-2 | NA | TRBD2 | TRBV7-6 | TGTGCCAGCAGCTTTAGCGGGGGGACTAACACCGGGGAGCTGTTTTTT | CASSFSGGTNTGELFF
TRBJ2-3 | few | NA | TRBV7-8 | TGTGCCAGCAGCCCCCGGCCGGGCCCAGATACGCAGTATTTT | CASSPRPGPDTQYF
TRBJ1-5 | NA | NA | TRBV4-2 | TGTGCCAGCAGCCAAGAGTTAGGCAGGGGCAATCAGCCCCAGCATTTT | CASSQELGRGNQPQHF
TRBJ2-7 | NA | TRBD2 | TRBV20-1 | TGCAGTGCTAGACCCCTACTAGCGGGGGGGGTCTACGAGCAGTACTTC | CSARPLLAGGVYEQYF
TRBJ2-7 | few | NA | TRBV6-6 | TGTGCCAGCAGTCTTGGGGGGGGCCCAAACTACGAGCAGTACTTC | CASSLGGGPNYEQYF
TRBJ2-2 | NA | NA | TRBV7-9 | TGTGCCAGCGTAGAACACACCGGGGAGCTGTTTTTT | CASVEHTGELFF
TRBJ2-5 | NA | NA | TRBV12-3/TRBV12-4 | TGTGCCAGCAGTTTGACGTACGCCCCAGCCCTACAAGAGACCCAGTACTTC | CASSLTYAPALQETQYF
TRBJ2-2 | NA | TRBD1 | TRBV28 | TGTGCCAGCATTAAAACAGGGGGCCCCGGGGAGCTGTTTTTT | CASIKTGGPGELFF
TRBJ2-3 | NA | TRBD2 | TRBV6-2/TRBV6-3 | TGTGCCAGCAGTTACTCCCAAGCGGGGGGGAACACAGATACGCAGTATTTT | CASSYSQAGGNTDTQYF
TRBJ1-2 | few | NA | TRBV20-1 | TGCAGTGCTAGAGAAAAAGGCACCTATGGCTACACCTTC | CSAREKGTYGYTF
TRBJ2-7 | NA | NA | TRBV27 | TGTGTCAGCAGTTCCCTCCGGTTCGAGCAGTACTTC | CVSSSLRFEQYF
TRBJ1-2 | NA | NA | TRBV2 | TGTGCCAGCAACGTTGACGGTATTCGGGGCTACACCTTC | CASNVDGIRGYTF
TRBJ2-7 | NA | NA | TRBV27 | TGTGCCAGCAGTTTAGCCGGCAGCTTGGTCTCCTACGAGCAGTACTTC | CASSLAGSLVSYEQYF
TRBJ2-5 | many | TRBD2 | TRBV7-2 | TGTGCCAGCAGCCCTAGGACTAGCGGGGATCAAGAGACCCAGTACTTC | CASSPRTSGDQETQYF
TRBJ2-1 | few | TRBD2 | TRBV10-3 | TGTGCCGTACTAGCGGACGACAATGAGCAGTTCTTC | CAVLADDNEQFF
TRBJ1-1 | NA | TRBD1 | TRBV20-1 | TGCAGTGCACCGGAGCGGGACAGTGTTTTCACTGAAGCTTTCTTT | CSAPERDSVFTEAFF
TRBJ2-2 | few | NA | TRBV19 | TGTGCCAGTAGTATGGAGGAAGGGCGAGACACCGGGGAGCTGTTTTTT | CASSMEEGRDTGELFF
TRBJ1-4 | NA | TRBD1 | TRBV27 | TGTGCCAGCAGTCGCCGGGACAGGGTAACTGAAAAACTGTTTTTT | CASSRRDRVTEKLFF
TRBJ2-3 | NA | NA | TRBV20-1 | TGCAGTGCTAGCGCCACTGGGGATACGCAGTATTTT | CSASATGDTQYF
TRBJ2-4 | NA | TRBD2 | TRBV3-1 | TGTGCCAGCAGCCAGATAGCGGGGGAAGCCAAAAACATTCAGTACTTC | CASSQIAGEAKNIQYF
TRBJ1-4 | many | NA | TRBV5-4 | TGTGCCAGCACCGACAAGGAAGTAGGTGAAAAACTGTTTTTT | CASTDKEVGEKLFF
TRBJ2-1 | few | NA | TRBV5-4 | TGTGCCAGCGGCGTAGGGCACAATGAGCAGTTCTTC | CASGVGHNEQFF
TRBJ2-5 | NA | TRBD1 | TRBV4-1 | TGCGCCAGCAGCCAGGACAGGGGCGCGACCCAGTACTTC | CASSQDRGATQYF
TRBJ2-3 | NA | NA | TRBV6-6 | TGTGCCAGCAGCCCCCAGTTCGCAGATACGCAGTATTTT | CASSPQFADTQYF
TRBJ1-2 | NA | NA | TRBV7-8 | TGTGCCAGCAGCTTTAATTTTGGTCCGACGGGCTACACCTTC | CASSFNFGPTGYTF
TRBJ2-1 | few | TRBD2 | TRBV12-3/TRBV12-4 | TGTGCCAGCAGCTATCGGACTAGCGGGGTCCACTCCTACAATGAGCAGTTCTTC | CASSYRTSGVHSYNEQFF
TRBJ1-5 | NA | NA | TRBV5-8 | TGTGCCAGCAGCAACCCCAGGGTTCCCAATCAGCCCCAGCATTTT | CASSNPRVPNQPQHF
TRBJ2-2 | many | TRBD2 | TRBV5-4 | TGTGCCAGCAGCTTGGGAGGGACTAGCGGGATCGTGAACACCGGGGAGCTGTTTTTT | CASSLGGTSGIVNTGELFF
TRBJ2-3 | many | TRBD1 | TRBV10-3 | TGTGCCATCAGTAACCGGGACAGGGATGTAGATACGCAGTATTTT | CAISNRDRDVDTQYF
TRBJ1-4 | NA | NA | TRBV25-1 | TGTGCCAGCCTTTCCGGGACACGGACCGAAAAACTGTTTTTT | CASLSGTRTEKLFF
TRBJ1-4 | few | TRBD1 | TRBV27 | TGTGCCAGCAGTTTAAGGGGGCGAAGCGAAAAACTGTTTTTT | CASSLRGRSEKLFF
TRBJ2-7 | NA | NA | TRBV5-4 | TGTGCCAGCAGCTCACCCGACGGATCCTCCTCCTACGAGCAGTACTTC | CASSSPDGSSSYEQYF
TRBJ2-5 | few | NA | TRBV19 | TGTGCCAGTCAGCCTACCCTATCACAAGAGACCCAGTACTTC | CASQPTLSQETQYF
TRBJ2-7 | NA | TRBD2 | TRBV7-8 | TGTGCCAGCAGCTTAGGTAGGACTAGGAATCCCGAGCAGTACTTC | CASSLGRTRNPEQYF
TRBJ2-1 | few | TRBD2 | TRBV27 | TGTGCCAGCAGTTTAGGAAGCGGGGGGAGGAATGAGCAGTTCTTC | CASSLGSGGRNEQFF
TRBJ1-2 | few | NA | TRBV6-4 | TGTGCCAGCAGTGACGTAAAGGGTTTGGATTACTATGGCTACACCTTC | CASSDVKGLDYYGYTF
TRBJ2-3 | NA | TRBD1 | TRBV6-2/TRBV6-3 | TGTGCCAGCAGTTACTGGGGACAGGTAACAGATACGCAGTATTTT | CASSYWGQVTDTQYF
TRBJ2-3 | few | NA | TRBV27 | TGTGCCAGCAGTTCGACACCTCCGAGCACAGATACGCAGTATTTT | CASSSTPPSTDTQYF
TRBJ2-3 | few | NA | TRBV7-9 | TGTGCCAGCAGCTTCTGGGACATCCCCGATACGCAGTATTTT | CASSFWDIPDTQYF
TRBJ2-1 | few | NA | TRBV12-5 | TGTGCTAGTGGTTTGCCGTCCCAACGGGCTGGCCCCCACCGGCACAATGAGCAGTTCTTC | CASGLPSQRAGPHRHNEQFF
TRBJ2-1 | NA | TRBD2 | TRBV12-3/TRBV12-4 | TGTGCCAGCAGAACCTCGGGACTAGCTCTTGGTGAGCAGTTCTTC | CASRTSGLALGEQFF
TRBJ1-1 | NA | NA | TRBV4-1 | TGCGCCAGCAGCCAAGATGGCAGGGCGGGCACTGAAGCTTTCTTT | CASSQDGRAGTEAFF
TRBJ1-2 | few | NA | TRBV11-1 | TGTGCCAGCAGCTCGCCGGGGAGAGGCTACACCTTC | CASSSPGRGYTF
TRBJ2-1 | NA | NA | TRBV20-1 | TGCAGTGCTCCGACAGGGAGGGACTACAATGAGCAGTTCTTC | CSAPTGRDYNEQFF
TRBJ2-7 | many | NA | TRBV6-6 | TGTGCCAGCAGCCCCCGTTCTTCCATTTCCTACGAGCAGTACTTC | CASSPRSSISYEQYF
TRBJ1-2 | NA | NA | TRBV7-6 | TGTGCCAGCAGCTTAGGGGTCGGGGCGGAAGCTAACTATGGCTACACCTTC | CASSLGVGAEANYGYTF